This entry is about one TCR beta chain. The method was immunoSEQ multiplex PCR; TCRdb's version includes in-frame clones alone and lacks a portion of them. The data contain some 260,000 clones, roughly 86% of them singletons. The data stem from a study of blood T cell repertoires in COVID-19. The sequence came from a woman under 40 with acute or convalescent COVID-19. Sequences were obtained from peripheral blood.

The DNA of the CDR3 is TGTGCCAGCAGCTCCTATAGGACAGGACTTAACACTGAAGCTTTCTTT. Translating it yields CASSSYRTGLNTEAFF. The chain couples TRBV11-3 to TRBJ1-1; 7 bases match TRBD1. CDR1 and CDR2 from the germline V gene are SGHNT and YENEEA. The CDR3 is made up of 16 amino acids. The V gene end was trimmed by 4 bases and the J gene end by 2 bases; junction bases not matched to a gene: 10. The full variable domain, in which reference TRBV11-3 and TRBJ1-1 provide the parts outside the CDR3, is EAGVVQSPRYKIIEKKQPVAFWCNPISGHNTLYWYLQNLGQGPELLIRYENEEAVDDSQLPKDRFSAERLKGVDSTLKIQPAELGDSAVYLCASSSYRTGLNTEAFFGQGTRLTVV.